Following are 30 T cell receptor beta chains from one sample sequenced in a study of Graves' ophthalmopathy and Graves' hyperthyroidism. For repertoire sequencing, the TCR beta CDR3 regions were amplified from RNA transcripts. First-round RT-PCR with HTBI primers preceded a second-round multiplex PCR. TCRdb re-called the multiplex PCR reads through MiXCR, storing one row per CDR3 protein. In the table there are hundreds of thousands of distinct CDR3 sequences, less than 20% of which are singletons. Sequencing was carried out using peripheral blood. Source of these receptors: a woman under 30 with stable Graves' hyperthyroidism.

This clonotype showed up many times. The chain has TRBV6-5 and TRBJ1-5, with 7 positions matching TRBD1. V shed 4 bases, J shed 6 bases, and the junction held 6 bases outside the gene matches. The CDR3 is made up of 14 amino acids. Germline V gives CDR1 MNHEY, CDR2 SVGAGI. CDR3 region: CASSSSGGGQPQHF. In DNA, the CDR3 is TGTGCCAGCAGTTCCTCAGGGGGGGGTCAGCCCCAGCATTTT.

This chain links TRBV12-3 or TRBV12-4 with TRBJ1-2; 7 bases agree with TRBD1. Trimming cost V 5 bases and J 6 bases; bases outside gene matches: 6. This CDR3 contains 13 residues. CDR3 nucleotides: TGTGCCAGCAGTCGTACAGGGGCACATGGCTACACCTTC. It is translated as CASSRTGAHGYTF.

This clonotype was seen ten or more times. A much larger clonotype is one base distant, so this may be a read error. The V gene is TRBV6-1, the J gene TRBJ1-2; 8 bases fit TRBD1. The CDR3 is 14 amino acids. Per the germline V gene, CDR1 is MNHNS and CDR2 is SASEGT. The CDR3 nucleotides read TGTGCCGGCAGGGAAGACAGGGGCTACTATGGCTACACCTTC. Amino acid sequence: CAGREDRGYYGYTF.

This clonotype was detected ten times or more. The chain is built from TRBV6-2 or TRBV6-3 and TRBJ2-7; D tentatively fits TRBD1 or TRBD2 (6 bases each). Germline V gene lookup returns CDR1 MNHEY and CDR2 SVGEGT. CDR3 length: 16 amino acids. V was trimmed by 10 bases and J by 3 bases, leaving 25 bases between them. CDR3 region: CATDSLARDIVYEQYF. The CDR3 DNA follows: TGTGCCACCGATTCCCTTGCGCGGGACATCGTCTACGAGCAGTACTTC.

This chain uses TRBV6-1 with TRBJ1-2, with D possibly matching TRBD1 (5 bases). CDR3 length: 17 residues. From germline, CDR1 is MNHNS and CDR2 SASEGT. The V end lost 6 bases, the J end lost 2 bases, and 22 bases lay between the germline ends. The CDR3 DNA follows: TGTGCCAGCAGCCTTCATAAAATTCAGGGACTCAACTATGGCTACACCTTC. As protein: CASSLHKIQGLNYGYTF.

V is TRBV12-3 or TRBV12-4 and J is TRBJ1-1; TRBD1 might be the D (5 bases). The CDR3 runs 14 residues. V was shortened by 5 bases and J by 8 bases, with 18 bases between the two germline ends. In nucleotides, the CDR3 is TGTGCCAGCAGTGCCCAAATTGGGGGTCCCGAAGCTTTCTTT. Protein product: CASSAQIGGPEAFF.

This clonotype was seen a few times. This chain uses TRBV11-2 with TRBJ1-6; no definite D call. The CDR3 has 15 amino acids. Germline V lookup: CDR1 SGHAT, CDR2 FQNNGV. The V gene lost 2 bases and the J gene lost 1 base, with 6 bases spanning the gap. In DNA form, the CDR3 reads TGTGCCAGCAGCTTAAAGGGTTCCTATAATTCACCCCTCCACTTT. Translation: CASSLKGSYNSPLHF. The entire variable domain, with the rest obtained from reference TRBV11-2 and TRBJ1-6, is as follows: EAGVAQSPRYKIIEKRQSVAFWCNPISGHATLYWYQQILGQGPKLLIQFQNNGVVDDSQLPKDRFSAERLKGVDSTLKIQPAKLEDSAVYLCASSLKGSYNSPLHFGNGTRLTVT.

The chain links TRBV5-1 to TRBJ1-2; the D gene is possibly TRBD1 (6 bases). Trimming shortened V by 0 bases and J by 8 bases, and 14 bases separated the two germline ends. Germline CDR1 SGHRS, CDR2 YFSETQ. The CDR3 runs 14 residues. CDR3 nucleotides: TGCGCCAGCAGCTTGGAGGGGGGAACGCACGGCTACACCTTC. It specifies CASSLEGGTHGYTF.

Many counts were recorded for this clonotype. V gene TRBV6-1 combines with J gene TRBJ1-5; D is possibly TRBD1 (5 bases). Deletions cut 5 bases from V and 14 bases from J, with 10 bases between. This CDR3 is built from 10 residues. CDR1 is MNHNS and CDR2 is SASEGT in the germline V gene. CDR3 loop: CASSSGTKHF. CDR3 DNA: TGTGCCAGCAGTTCCGGGACTAAGCATTTT.

This chain uses TRBV6-5 with TRBJ2-5; tentative D call: TRBD1 (5 bases). The CDR3 runs 17 residues. Germline V gene data show CDR1 as MNHEY and CDR2 as SVGAGI. V lost 2 bases and J lost 2, with 18 bases in between. CDR3 sequence reads: CASSYLTPGMGQETQYF. CDR3 DNA: TGTGCCAGCAGTTACCTGACTCCAGGGATGGGGCAAGAGACCCAGTACTTC.

This clonotype was counted at least ten times. This rearrangement joins TRBV7-2 to TRBJ2-7; 8 bases are a match to TRBD2. The CDR3 totals 15 residues. From germline, CDR1 is SGHTA and CDR2 FQGNSA. The J segment lost 2 bases and the V segment lost 2 bases, leaving 5 bases of the junction unmatched. CDR3 loop: CASSLMAGGPYEQYF. The DNA for the CDR3 is TGTGCCAGCAGCTTAATGGCGGGGGGACCCTACGAGCAGTACTTC.

This clonotype was counted many times. The V gene is TRBV7-3, the J gene TRBJ2-5; 12 nucleotides align to TRBD2. Germline lookup yields CDR1 SGHTA and CDR2 FQGTGA. The CDR3 contains 14 residues. J was trimmed by 5 bases and V by 4 bases; bases with no gene match: 2. The CDR3 protein is CASSSGTSGETQYF. The CDR3, as DNA: TGTGCCAGCAGCTCGGGGACTAGCGGGGAGACCCAGTACTTC.

The chain joins TRBV12-5 to TRBJ2-2; weak D call: TRBD1 (6 bases). Germline V CDR1 and CDR2: LGHNT, FRNRAP. V lost 0 bases to trimming and J lost 6 bases, with 8 bases between them. The CDR3 is 14 residues long. The chain's CDR3 is CASGLVGTPGELFF. DNA of the CDR3: TGTGCTAGTGGTTTGGTAGGGACACCCGGGGAGCTGTTTTTT.

This sequence joins TRBV12-3 or TRBV12-4 and TRBJ2-7; 7 bases align to TRBD2. CDR3 size: 16 residues. V dropped 4 bases and J dropped 2; count of bases not matched to a gene: 11. CDR3 in amino acids: CASSYSWREQTYEQYF. In DNA, the CDR3 is TGTGCCAGCAGTTACTCCTGGCGGGAGCAGACCTACGAGCAGTACTTC.

This clonotype came up many times. The rearrangement links TRBV20-1 to TRBJ2-7; D uncertain. The CDR3 contains 14 residues. Between the trimmed V and J ends, which lost 1 base and 2 bases, there was a span of 12 bases. Germline CDR1 and CDR2: DFQATT and SNEGSKA (reference sequence). In DNA, the CDR3 is TGCAGTGCTAGAGTGAATAGGAGTCCCTACGAGCAGTACTTC. Residues: CSARVNRSPYEQYF.

About this clonotype itself: A much larger clone differs by one base, so this may be a read error. This chain uses TRBV6-1 with TRBJ1-2; D call uncertain. V was pared by 3 bases and J by 2 bases, with 10 bases between. The CDR3 is 14 amino acids. Germline CDR1 MNHNS, CDR2 SASEGT. Written as DNA, the CDR3 is TGTGCCAGCAGTGACCCCGACGAAAACTATGGCTACACCTTC. It specifies CASSDPDENYGYTF.

This clonotype has ten or more counts. The chain employs TRBV10-3 and TRBJ2-7; D tentatively reads TRBD1 or TRBD2 (6 bases each). This CDR3 spans 12 amino acids. Per germline, CDR1 ENHRY and CDR2 SYGVKD. V was shortened by 2 bases and J by 7 bases, with 9 bases between the two germline ends. The CDR3 coding sequence is TGTGCCATCAGTGAGGGGGGGACAGAGCAGTACTTC. This translates into CAISEGGTEQYF.

This clonotype was seen repeatedly, ten times or more. J is TRBJ1-5 and V is TRBV6-5; maybe TRBD1 (5 bases). CDR1 is MNHEY and CDR2 is SVGAGI in the germline V gene. Between the trimmed V and J ends, which lost 3 bases and 5 bases, there was a span of 14 bases. This CDR3 is 15 amino acids long. The CDR3 nucleotides read TGTGCCAGCAGTTATCCAGGGAGGATGGATCAGCCCCAGCATTTT. It translates to CASSYPGRMDQPQHF.

This clonotype was found many times. This chain connects TRBV12-3 or TRBV12-4 to TRBJ1-1; D gene unclear. Trimming left V 7 bases short and J 1 base short, with 10 bases between. CDR3 length: 13 amino acids. The CDR3 region has the DNA TGTGCCAGCACCCTGACCGGGAACACTGAAGCTTTCTTT. This gives the protein CASTLTGNTEAFF.

This clonotype was observed many times. V gene TRBV5-1 combines with J gene TRBJ1-2, with D perhaps matching TRBD1 (5 bases). CDR3 length equals 14 residues. V dropped 2 bases and J dropped 7 bases, with 15 bases sitting between them. CDR1 SGHRS and CDR2 YFSETQ come from the germline V gene. CDR3 DNA sequence: TGCGCCAGCAGCTTACCCGACAGTTATGGTGGCTACACCTTC. Its protein product is CASSLPDSYGGYTF.

Points on this clonotype: This may come from a read error, since a much larger clone is one base off. The CDR3 loop reads CSGGQGEGYAF. The CDR3 DNA follows: TGCAGCGGCGGACAGGGAGAAGGCTACGCCTTC. V usage is TRBV29-1 and J usage is TRBJ1-2; 8 positions agree with TRBD1. The length of the CDR3 is 11 residues. CDR1 and CDR2 from the germline V gene are SQVTM and ANQGSEA.

This clonotype was observed at least ten times. CDR3 loop: CASSLTGGGIGYTF. DNA of the CDR3: TGTGCCAGTAGCTTGACAGGGGGCGGGATTGGCTACACCTTC. V is TRBV19 and J is TRBJ1-2; 10 nucleotides match TRBD1. Germline values: CDR1 LNHDA, CDR2 SQIVND (reference sequence). This CDR3 spans 14 amino acids. Trimming took 6 bases from V and 7 from J; bases not matched to a gene: 8.

The sample holds many counts of this clonotype. A read error may be the cause here, since a much bigger clone is one base away. The conserved closing phenylalanine or tryptophan is absent in this CDR3, likely reflecting a read error. This chain connects TRBV12-3 or TRBV12-4 to TRBJ2-7; D ambiguous. The CDR3 runs to 15 residues. V dropped 2 bases and J dropped 3 bases, with 14 bases sitting between them. CDR3 residues: CASSLLGMQSYEQYL. CDR3 coding DNA: TGTGCCAGCAGTTTATTAGGGATGCAAAGCTACGAGCAGTACCTC.

The rearrangement joins TRBV7-3 to TRBJ2-3, with no clear D. V lost 5 bases to trimming and J lost 0 bases, with 12 bases between them. The CDR3 loop spans 15 amino acids. The germline gives CDR1 SGHTA, CDR2 FQGTGA. The CDR3 DNA sequence: TGTGCCAGCAGCCTCAACCCCGTTAGCACAGATACGCAGTATTTT. Protein: CASSLNPVSTDTQYF. The complete variable domain, with remaining parts taken from reference TRBV7-3 and TRBJ2-3, reads GAGVSQTPSNKVTEKGKYVELRCDPISGHTALYWYRQSLGQGPEFLIYFQGTGAADDSGLPNDRFFAVRPEGSVSTLKIQRTERGDSAVYLCASSLNPVSTDTQYFGPGTRLTVL.

The chain links TRBV11-1 to TRBJ1-4; 11 positions match TRBD1. The CDR3 sequence is 15 residues long. Germline trimming cut 5 bases from V and 8 bases from J; bases unmatched to any gene: 7. The germline gives CDR1 SGHAT, CDR2 FQDESV (reference sequence). The CDR3 DNA sequence: TGTGCCAGCAGCGCCGCCGGGACAGGGGGAGAAAAACTGTTTTTT. Translating gives CASSAAGTGGEKLFF.

The table lists this clonotype with many counts. J is TRBJ2-7 and V is TRBV12-3 or TRBV12-4; D is perhaps TRBD1 (6 bases). This CDR3 is 13 amino acids long. The V end lost 6 bases, the J end lost 5 bases, and 14 bases lay between the germline ends. This chain's CDR3 is CASRKPRGHEQYF. The DNA for the CDR3 is TGTGCCAGCAGGAAACCCAGGGGCCACGAGCAGTACTTC.

This clonotype was recorded many times. This chain uses TRBV15 with TRBJ1-2; D is uncertain. Looked up from germline, CDR1 is LNHNV and CDR2 is YYDKDF (reference sequence). V gave up 0 bases and J gave up 4 bases, with 12 bases separating them. The CDR3 is 15 amino acids. The CDR3, as DNA: TGTGCCACCAGCAGAGATCTACAGTTGAGCTATGGCTACACCTTC. It yields the protein CATSRDLQLSYGYTF.

This clonotype came up many times. The chain combines TRBV14 with TRBJ2-7; no firm D call. V was cut by 1 base and J by 3 bases, with 10 bases left in between. CDR1 SGHDN and CDR2 FVKESK come from the germline V gene. This CDR3 spans 14 amino acids. For the CDR3, the DNA is TGTGCCAGCAGCCAAGCCCCGACGGACTACGAGCAGTACTTC. As protein: CASSQAPTDYEQYF.

This clonotype has at least ten counts. The chain is built from TRBV19 and TRBJ1-3; D is uncertain. The CDR3 sequence is 14 residues long. V lost 0 bases, J lost 0 bases, and 3 bases lay in between. The V gene's germline CDR1 is LNHDA and CDR2 SQIVND (reference sequence). CDR3 protein: CASSIDPSGNTIYF. CDR3 in DNA: TGTGCCAGTAGTATAGACCCCTCTGGAAACACCATATATTTT. Filled out from reference TRBV19 and TRBJ1-3, the complete variable domain reads DGGITQSPKYLFRKEGQNVTLSCEQNLNHDAMYWYRQDPGQGLRLIYYSQIVNDFQKGDIAEGYSVSREKKESFPLTVTSAQKNPTAFYLCASSIDPSGNTIYFGEGSWLTVV.

This clonotype was recorded at least ten times. The chain has TRBV20-1 and TRBJ1-2, with D possibly being TRBD1 (5 bases). The ends were cut back, 1 base at V and 4 bases at J, with 10 bases in the middle. CDR1 DFQATT and CDR2 SNEGSKA come from the germline V gene (reference sequence). The length of the CDR3 is 13 residues. The DNA for the CDR3 is TGCAGTGCTAGAGTCGGGACGTCCTATGGCTACACCTTC. This sequence encodes CSARVGTSYGYTF.